This T cell receptor (beta chain) was sequenced during a study of identical twins. The study, taken as a whole, reports: For monozygotic twins, models underestimated out-of-frame TCR alpha sharing. In cord blood, abundant beta clonotypes had fewer insertions; memory showed no trend. Conclusions rested on cross-sectional statistics rather than following the same donors.

Unmatched junction bases numbered 12, after V lost 4 bases and J lost 3 bases. The CDR3 covers 16 residues. Per the germline V gene, CDR1 is SGDLS and CDR2 is YYNGEE. Comments on this clonotype: Its antigen remains unidentified.

Carrying unique molecular identifiers, the cDNA also gained a universal primer site through template switching. From the 5' RACE reads, TCRdb called clonotypes with MiXCR, one entry per CDR3 protein. Here the sample spans 640,000 or so distinct CDR3 sequences, roughly 6% being singletons. The specimen sequenced was naive T cells sorted from blood. This TCR came from a man younger than 35 in good health. V is TRBV9 and J is TRBJ1-1; TRBD1 matches at 7 bases. The CDR3 sequence: CASSPGDSWWDTEAFF. The CDR3 DNA reads as TGTGCCAGCAGCCCAGGGGACAGCTGGTGGGACACTGAAGCTTTCTTT. Full variable domain (remainder filled in from reference TRBV9 and TRBJ1-1): DSGVTQTPKHLITATGQRVTLRCSPRSGDLSVYWYQQSLDQGLQFLIQYYNGEERAKGNILERFSAQQFPDLHSELNLSSLELGDSALYFCASSPGDSWWDTEAFFGQGTRLTVV.